Presented here are 8 T cell receptor beta chains from one specimen sequenced in a study of cytomegalovirus exposure and HLA in healthy donors. Both 60 Vbeta primers and 13 Jbeta primers went into the PCR. TCRdb's table, derived via immunoSEQ multiplex PCR, lists solely in-frame clones and lacks some. This table has about 170,000 clones, approximately 85% appearing once. Sequences were obtained from PBMCs. The receptor set was obtained from a man between 18 and 29 years old in good health and CMV-seropositive.

This clone was seen once. As DNA, the CDR3 is TGTGCCAGCAGTTCAGTGGGGGGGGAAGCTTTCTTT. Protein sequence: CASSSVGGEAFF. The rearrangement uses TRBV13 and TRBJ1-1, with D perhaps matching TRBD1 (5 bases). Deletions cut 6 bases from V and 8 bases from J, with 13 bases between. CDR1 is PRHDT and CDR2 is FYEKMQ in the germline V gene (reference sequence). The CDR3 is 12 residues long.

The V call is TRBV4-2, the J call TRBJ2-2; the match to TRBD2 covers 13 bases. V shed 4 bases and J 5 bases; nucleotides not matched to a gene: 7. This CDR3 comprises 17 residues. CDR1 is LGHNA, CDR2 YNFKEQ, per germline. This CDR3 reads CASSPDTSGGATGELFF. The CDR3 coding sequence is TGTGCCAGCAGCCCCGACACTAGCGGGGGGGCTACCGGGGAGCTGTTTTTT.

The chain links TRBV19 to TRBJ1-5; D may be TRBD1 (5 bases). Deletions cut 1 base from V and 0 bases from J, with 7 bases between. The CDR3 has 15 amino acids. Germline-derived CDR1 and CDR2 are LNHDA and SQIVND (reference sequence). The DNA of the CDR3 is TGTGCCAGTAGTATAGGGGGCGGTAGCAATCAGCCCCAGCATTTT. Amino acid sequence: CASSIGGGSNQPQHF.

V usage is TRBV5-1 and J usage is TRBJ2-2; maybe TRBD2 (6 bases). CDR1 and CDR2 from the germline V gene are SGHRS and YFSETQ. The germline V and J ends were trimmed by 4 bases and 1 base, with 17 bases remaining between them. This CDR3 has 17 residues. The CDR3 loop reads CASSANPRGGNTGELFF. The CDR3 DNA reads TGCGCCAGCAGCGCTAACCCAAGGGGAGGGAACACCGGGGAGCTGTTTTTT.

This chain links TRBV6-5 with TRBJ1-1; D perhaps matches TRBD1 (6 bases). Germline assignment: CDR1 MNHEY and CDR2 SVGAGI. Deletions cut 2 bases from V and 1 base from J, with 14 bases between. This CDR3 has 16 amino acids. The CDR3 sequence: CASSYRVGTSNTEAFF. For the CDR3, the DNA is TGTGCCAGCAGTTACCGCGTCGGGACATCGAACACTGAAGCTTTCTTT.

Comments on this clone: In the same sample, other DNA sequences code for this CDR3. The DNA for the CDR3 is TGTGCCAGCAGTTACTCGTCAGGGGGCAATGAGCAGTTCTTC. Translation: CASSYSSGGNEQFF. The rearrangement uses TRBV6-5 and TRBJ2-1; 7 nucleotides line up with TRBD1. Germline CDR1 MNHEY, CDR2 SVGAGI. The CDR3 contains 14 residues. J lost 6 bases, V lost 0 bases, and 2 bases had no gene match.

In this sample, this clone turned up a few times. The gene calls are TRBV11-3 and TRBJ1-1, with unresolved D. V lost 6 bases and J 6 bases, leaving 23 bases between the germline ends. CDR3 length equals 16 residues. Germline V gives CDR1 SGHNT, CDR2 YENEEA. CDR3 sequence (DNA): TGTGCCAGCAGACCCCCTCCCCACACTAATCGGGCTGAAGCTTTCTTT. Its protein is CASRPPPHTNRAEAFF.

The CDR3 DNA follows: TGTGCCAGCTCACCGCCAGGTCGAGCGGGGGATGAGCAGTTCTTC. It codes for CASSPPGRAGDEQFF. This chain joins TRBV18 and TRBJ2-1, with TRBD2 identical over 8 bases. Germline lookup yields CDR1 KGHSH and CDR2 LQKENI. V shed 3 bases, J shed 8 bases, and the junction held 9 bases outside the gene matches. The CDR3 is made up of 15 amino acids.